This T cell receptor beta chain was identified during a study of blood T cell repertoires in COVID-19. The method was immunoSEQ multiplex PCR; TCRdb's version includes in-frame clones alone and lacks a portion of them. This sample yields roughly 250,000 clones, of which approximately 86% are seen a single time; 0.85% to 0.9% belongs to the top ten. This CDR3 region has 17 residues. CDR1 and CDR2 from the germline V gene are SGHAT and FQNNGV. Losses at the gene ends were 3 bases for V and 0 bases for J; bases not matched to a gene: 5. Sequences were obtained from peripheral blood. This sequence was found in a human donor with COVID-19, enrolled during active disease. The donor label of this sample is uncertain. V usage is TRBV11-2 and J usage is TRBJ2-3; TRBD2 matches 11 bases. The CDR3 bases are TGTGCCAGCAGCTTTAGCGGGAGGGCCTCTAGCACAGATACGCAGTATTTT. This sequence encodes CASSFSGRASSTDTQYF. Using reference TRBV11-2 and TRBJ2-3 for the parts outside the CDR3, the full variable domain is EAGVAQSPRYKIIEKRQSVAFWCNPISGHATLYWYQQILGQGPKLLIQFQNNGVVDDSQLPKDRFSAERLKGVDSTLKIQPAKLEDSAVYLCASSFSGRASSTDTQYFGPGTRLTVL.